Below are 12 T cell receptor beta chains sequenced from a single sample in a study of blood T cell repertoires in COVID-19. The protocol was immunoSEQ multiplex PCR, while the TCRdb copy is restricted to in-frame clones and leaves out a portion. The sample carries about 190,000 clones, around 86% recorded once. Sequencing was done on a sample of peripheral blood. These receptor sequences come from a man aged 40-49 years with active or convalescent COVID-19.

The chain combines TRBV9 with TRBJ1-2, with TRBD1 matching over 7 bases. The V segment lost 0 bases and the J segment 2 bases; nucleotides outside the gene matches: 7. Germline assignment: CDR1 SGDLS and CDR2 YYNGEE. There are 16 residues in the CDR3. The CDR3 DNA reads TGTGCCAGCAGCGTAGCTACGGGCAGGGGGAACTATGGCTACACCTTC. It yields the protein CASSVATGRGNYGYTF.

This clone was counted once. The chain carries TRBV13 and TRBJ1-2; D is undetermined. Trimming left V 2 bases short and J 3 bases short, with 19 bases between. CDR3 size: 17 residues. Per germline, CDR1 PRHDT and CDR2 FYEKMQ (reference sequence). This CDR3 reads CASSLSQPGSLDYGYTF. The DNA of the CDR3 is TGTGCCAGCAGCTTATCCCAACCGGGGAGCCTGGACTATGGCTACACCTTC.

The rearrangement links TRBV19 to TRBJ2-1, with 8 bases fitting TRBD1. V lost 3 bases and J lost 8; bases outside the gene matches: 6. The CDR3 is made up of 14 amino acids. Germline V lookup: CDR1 LNHDA, CDR2 SQIVND (reference sequence). CDR3 DNA sequence: TGTGCCAGTAGTATTTGGACAGGGCTCGATGAGCAGTTCTTC. Protein product: CASSIWTGLDEQFF.

The chain is built from TRBV24-1 and TRBJ1-4, with D tentatively TRBD1 (6 bases). The CDR3 totals 17 residues. Trimming stripped 1 base from V and 3 bases from J, with 14 bases between. CDR1 KGHDR and CDR2 SFDVKD come from the germline V gene. The chain's CDR3 is CATSDFFPGQPNEKLFF. Written as DNA, the CDR3 is TGTGCCACCAGTGATTTCTTCCCTGGACAGCCTAATGAAAAACTGTTTTTT.

This rearrangement joins TRBV5-1 to TRBJ2-5; no clear D gene. The V gene lost 0 bases and the J gene lost 4 bases, with 4 bases spanning the gap. This CDR3 is built from 12 residues. The V gene's germline CDR1 is SGHRS and CDR2 YFSETQ. The CDR3 nucleotides read TGCGCCAGCAGCTTGGCCCGAGAGACCCAGTACTTC. Its protein product is CASSLARETQYF.

Comments on this clone: Relative to the germline gene, one junction end is altered; a read error may explain this. The V call is TRBV2, the J call TRBJ2-3; 10 bases line up with TRBD2. The CDR3 sequence is 12 residues long. The germline V gene encodes CDR1 SNHLY and CDR2 FYNNEI. CDR3 sequence: CASSLGLAELLF. The CDR3 DNA reads TGTGCCAGCAGTTTAGGACTAGCGGAACTCCTTTTT.

This clone was detected only once. The chain links TRBV11-3 to TRBJ2-2; 16 nucleotides line up with TRBD2. J lost 6 bases, V lost 6 bases, and 4 bases had no gene match. This CDR3 region has 16 residues. The germline V gene has CDR1 SGHNT and CDR2 YENEEA. DNA for the CDR3: TGTGCCAGCAGTAAAGGGACTAGCGGGGGGGCCGGGGAGCTGTTTTTT. This translates into CASSKGTSGGAGELFF.

V gene TRBV5-4 combines with J gene TRBJ2-5; 8 bases are a match to TRBD2. J was trimmed by 5 bases and V by 3 bases; bases with no gene match: 6. The CDR3 has 14 residues. Germline CDR1 and CDR2: SGHNT and YYREEE (reference sequence). CDR3 residues: CASSSRGLGETQYF. CDR3 coding DNA: TGTGCCAGCAGCTCAAGGGGACTAGGGGAGACCCAGTACTTC.

The chain joins TRBV19 to TRBJ1-2, with 9 nucleotides matching TRBD1. From germline, CDR1 is LNHDA and CDR2 SQIVND (reference sequence). CDR3 size: 14 residues. V lost 6 bases, J lost 6 bases, and 8 bases stayed unmatched. The CDR3 loop reads CASRTVGQGDGYTF. The DNA for the CDR3 is TGTGCCAGTAGAACGGTGGGACAGGGCGATGGCTACACCTTC.

V and J are TRBV10-3 and TRBJ1-2; 9 positions agree with TRBD1. The germline V gene encodes CDR1 ENHRY and CDR2 SYGVKD. The CDR3 is made up of 14 amino acids. After removal of 0 bases from V and 7 bases from J, the junction contained 3 bases not matched to a gene. The CDR3 region is CAISESGQGPGYTF. Written as DNA, the CDR3 is TGTGCCATCAGTGAGTCGGGACAGGGCCCTGGCTACACCTTC.

This rearrangement joins TRBV12-3 or TRBV12-4 to TRBJ2-1; possible D gene TRBD2, 5 bases. The CDR3 contains 13 residues. V lost 5 bases, J lost 9 bases, and 14 bases lay in between. The CDR3 sequence is CASSAVGEGEQFF. CDR3 coding DNA: TGTGCCAGCAGTGCCGTGGGTGAGGGTGAGCAGTTCTTC.

This chain joins TRBV4-2 and TRBJ2-4, with D maybe TRBD1 (6 bases). V lost 0 bases to trimming and J lost 0 bases, with 12 bases between them. Germline CDR1 and CDR2: LGHNA and YNFKEQ. This CDR3 comprises 17 residues. CDR3 amino acids: CASSQEKTGLAKNIQYF. The CDR3 DNA follows: TGTGCCAGCAGCCAAGAAAAAACAGGGCTAGCCAAAAACATTCAGTACTTC.